The 27 T cell receptor beta chains reported below all come from one sample, sequenced in a study of cytomegalovirus exposure and HLA in healthy donors. The PCR made use of 60 Vbeta and 13 Jbeta primers. Using immunoSEQ multiplex PCR, the repertoire was profiled, and TCRdb retains in-frame clones only, with some absent. The data hold around 100,000 clones, with roughly four fifths observed a single time. The sequenced material came from PBMCs. These TCRs come from a woman younger than 30 in good health and CMV-seropositive.

The V call is TRBV29-1, the J call TRBJ2-7, with TRBD2 matching over 9 bases. Germline values: CDR1 SQVTM, CDR2 ANQGSEA. CDR3 size: 13 residues. J gave up 2 bases and V 4 bases, and 3 bases lay outside the gene matches. Here the CDR3 reads CSVVLAGAYEQYF. The CDR3 DNA is TGCAGCGTTGTGTTAGCGGGAGCCTACGAGCAGTACTTC.

This sequence joins TRBV5-1 and TRBJ1-5, with D possibly matching TRBD1 (5 bases). The CDR3 consists of 16 residues. The V gene's germline CDR1 is SGHRS and CDR2 YFSETQ. With 0 bases removed from V and 6 bases from J, the gap between germline ends came to 16 bases. CDR3 region: CASSLDGTGGRQPQHF. The CDR3 DNA is TGCGCCAGCAGCTTGGATGGGACGGGGGGTCGTCAGCCCCAGCATTTT.

The V call is TRBV13, the J call TRBJ2-1, with 11 bases matching TRBD2. The CDR3 contains 16 residues. Germline lookup yields CDR1 PRHDT and CDR2 FYEKMQ (reference sequence). Losses at the gene ends were 8 bases for V and 8 bases for J; bases not matched to a gene: 14. CDR3 sequence (DNA): TGTGCCAGCGCCCTAACCCAGACTAGCGGGAATCATGAGCAGTTCTTC. It translates to CASALTQTSGNHEQFF.

This clone was observed once. This rearrangement joins TRBV6-4 to TRBJ1-5; TRBD1 matches at 10 bases. The V gene's germline CDR1 is MRHNA and CDR2 SNTAGT. The CDR3 runs 15 residues. Trimming cost V 2 bases and J 2 bases; bases outside gene matches: 0. The CDR3: CASSDGTGGNQPQHF. CDR3 sequence (DNA): TGTGCCAGCAGTGACGGGACAGGGGGCAATCAGCCCCAGCATTTT.

V gene TRBV19 combines with J gene TRBJ1-1; 9 bases match TRBD1. Germline trimming cut 5 bases from V and 7 bases from J; bases unmatched to any gene: 11. Germline-derived CDR1 and CDR2 are LNHDA and SQIVND (reference sequence). This CDR3 contains 15 residues. DNA of the CDR3: TGTGCCAGTAGTTTGACAGGGGGAAAAACAAATGAAGCTTTCTTT. Translating it yields CASSLTGGKTNEAFF.

The chain joins TRBV9 to TRBJ1-4; 8 bases match TRBD1. Germline loops: CDR1 SGDLS, CDR2 YYNGEE. Unmatched junction bases numbered 7, after V lost 2 bases and J lost 7 bases. The CDR3 contains 15 residues. The CDR3 DNA reads TGTGCCAGCAGCGTGGGAACAGGGGGTGGTGAAAAACTGTTTTTT. Its protein product is CASSVGTGGGEKLFF.

The J gene is TRBJ1-4, the V gene TRBV7-9; 9 nucleotides line up with TRBD1. CDR3 length equals 17 residues. In germline, CDR1 is SEHNR, CDR2 FQNEAQ (reference sequence). Trimming removed 5 bases from V and 7 bases from J; junction bases left unmatched: 14. The CDR3 region is CASSVPGQGSGGEKLFF. The CDR3 DNA sequence: TGTGCCAGCAGCGTACCGGGACAGGGCTCGGGAGGTGAAAAACTGTTTTTT.

CDR3 nucleotides: TGTGCCAGCAGCGGGACATCGACCCAAGAGACCCAGTACTTC. This codes for CASSGTSTQETQYF. The V call is TRBV6-1, the J call TRBJ2-5; D is perhaps TRBD1 (6 bases). The germline V gene has CDR1 MNHNS and CDR2 SASEGT. This CDR3 contains 14 residues. The V and J ends lost 6 bases and 1 base respectively, with 12 bases between them.

The chain employs TRBV29-1 and TRBJ2-3; weak D call: TRBD2 (5 bases). Germline V gene sequence: CDR1 SQVTM, CDR2 ANQGSEA. The CDR3 has 12 residues. The CDR3 region has the DNA TGCTCGTGCGGGCTACTCACAGATACGCAGTATTTT. Amino acids: CSCGLLTDTQYF.

CDR3 nucleotide sequence: TGTGCCACCAGCGAACGGTACAACTTCGGCGGGCAGTACTTC. This encodes CATSERYNFGGQYF. V usage is TRBV15 and J usage is TRBJ2-7; no firm D call. Germline CDR1 LNHNV, CDR2 YYDKDF (reference sequence). V lost 5 bases to trimming and J lost 9 bases, with 20 bases between them. The CDR3 loop spans 14 amino acids. Filled out from reference TRBV15 and TRBJ2-7, the complete variable domain reads DAMVIQNPRYQVTQFGKPVTLSCSQTLNHNVMYWYQQKSSQAPKLLFHYYDKDFNNEADTPDNFQSRRPNTSFCFLDIRSPGLGDTAMYLCATSERYNFGGQYFGPGTRLTVT.

In this sample, this clone turned up once. The chain combines TRBV7-3 with TRBJ2-4; TRBD1 matches at 7 bases. The CDR3 spans 13 residues. Trimming took 2 bases from V and 8 from J; bases not matched to a gene: 3. Germline-derived CDR1 and CDR2 are SGHTA and FQGTGA. The CDR3 protein is CASSLHQGDIQYF. As DNA, the CDR3 is TGTGCCAGCAGCTTACATCAGGGGGACATTCAGTACTTC.

The chain has TRBV5-1 and TRBJ2-6; 7 bases line up with TRBD1. CDR1 is SGHRS, CDR2 YFSETQ, per germline. V lost 4 bases, J lost 3 bases, and 13 bases stayed unmatched. This CDR3 spans 18 amino acids. The CDR3 DNA is TGCGCCAGCAGCCACAGGGGTCCAACTAGTGGTGGGGCCAACGTCCTGACTTTC. Amino acids: CASSHRGPTSGGANVLTF.

This clone has only a few counts. The chain has TRBV19 and TRBJ1-1; weak D call: TRBD1 (5 bases). Trimming pared 7 bases from V and 4 bases from J, leaving 10 bases between. CDR1 is LNHDA and CDR2 is SQIVND in the germline V gene (reference sequence). The CDR3 length is 12 residues. The CDR3 is CASTWGGTEAFF. The CDR3, as DNA: TGTGCCAGTACCTGGGGGGGCACTGAAGCTTTCTTT.

Only a few counts were recorded for this clone. This chain connects TRBV6-5 to TRBJ1-1; D gene ambiguous. The CDR3 extends over 14 amino acids. Germline values: CDR1 MNHEY, CDR2 SVGAGI. V was cut by 3 bases and J by 4 bases, with 12 bases left in between. As DNA, the CDR3 is TGTGCCAGCAGTTATGGGTTGGAGGGCACTGAAGCTTTCTTT. Encoded protein: CASSYGLEGTEAFF.

The V and J genes are TRBV5-4 and TRBJ2-5; unclear D gene. Deletions cut 3 bases from V and 2 bases from J, with 11 bases between. Germline V lookup: CDR1 SGHNT, CDR2 YYREEE (reference sequence). This CDR3 region has 14 residues. The CDR3 region is CASSSRQGQETQYF. The CDR3 DNA follows: TGTGCCAGCAGCTCGAGACAAGGTCAAGAGACCCAGTACTTC. Full variable domain (rest looked up from reference TRBV5-4 and TRBJ2-5): ETGVTQSPTHLIKTRGQQVTLRCSSQSGHNTVSWYQQALGQGPQFIFQYYREEENGRGNFPPRFSGLQFPNYSSELNVNALELDDSALYLCASSSRQGQETQYFGPGTRLLVL.

The sample holds one count of this clone. The rearrangement links TRBV9 to TRBJ1-2; tentative D call: TRBD1 (5 bases). This CDR3 has 14 amino acids. CDR1 and CDR2 from the germline V gene are SGDLS and YYNGEE. V lost 1 base and J lost 7, with 14 bases in between. CDR3 amino acids: CASSVYSRRGGYTF. CDR3 sequence (DNA): TGTGCCAGCAGCGTATACAGTAGGAGGGGTGGCTACACCTTC.

V usage is TRBV5-8 and J usage is TRBJ2-1; 7 bases align to TRBD2. CDR1 and CDR2 from the germline V gene are SGHTS and YDEGEE. V dropped 3 bases and J dropped 7; count of bases not matched to a gene: 4. The CDR3 contains 13 residues. CDR3 DNA sequence: TGTGCCAGCAGCTGGACCGGGGGGAATGAGCAGTTCTTC. Translating it yields CASSWTGGNEQFF.

The table lists this clone with a few counts. CDR3 bases: TGCGCCAGCAGCTCGGGACAGGCATACAATGAGCAGTTCTTC. Encoded protein: CASSSGQAYNEQFF. The chain joins TRBV5-1 to TRBJ2-1; 8 bases match TRBD1. The trim removed 3 bases at V and 4 bases at J, leaving 3 bases unmatched. Germline lookup yields CDR1 SGHRS and CDR2 YFSETQ. This CDR3 contains 14 residues.

CDR3 in amino acids: CASSPRTSGSQDTQYF. The CDR3 coding sequence is TGTGCCAGCAGCCCCCGGACTAGCGGTTCCCAGGATACGCAGTATTTT. The chain couples TRBV13 to TRBJ2-3; 10 nucleotides line up with TRBD2. Per germline, CDR1 PRHDT and CDR2 FYEKMQ (reference sequence). The CDR3 has 16 residues. V shed 5 bases, J shed 6 bases, and the junction held 11 bases outside the gene matches.

The chain joins TRBV5-1 to TRBJ1-1; D may be TRBD1 (5 bases). Germline-derived CDR1 and CDR2 are SGHRS and YFSETQ. Trimming left V 6 bases short and J 0 bases short, with 9 bases between. The CDR3 length is 13 residues. Written as DNA, the CDR3 is TGCGCCAGCACGGACATACTGAACACTGAAGCTTTCTTT. Protein: CASTDILNTEAFF.

This clone was observed a few times. The chain couples TRBV5-1 to TRBJ2-7, with D perhaps TRBD1 (6 bases). V lost 3 bases and J lost 4, with 17 bases in between. Per the germline V gene, CDR1 is SGHRS and CDR2 is YFSETQ. CDR3 length: 15 residues. The CDR3 spells CASSSDDTGWYEQYF. DNA for the CDR3: TGCGCCAGCAGCTCGGATGACACAGGGTGGTACGAGCAGTACTTC.

J is TRBJ1-1 and V is TRBV29-1; D gene unclear. Trimming took off 3 bases at V and 4 bases at J, with 6 bases between the two ends. CDR3 length equals 11 residues. Germline assignment: CDR1 SQVTM and CDR2 ANQGSEA. The CDR3: CSVDLPTEAFF. The DNA for the CDR3 is TGCAGCGTTGATCTCCCCACTGAAGCTTTCTTT.

V and J are TRBV2 and TRBJ1-1; possible D gene TRBD1, 5 bases. Germline V lookup: CDR1 SNHLY, CDR2 FYNNEI. This CDR3 comprises 13 residues. The V end was cut by 7 bases, the J end by 3 bases, with 12 bases between. The CDR3 region is CASNRGEYTEAFF. DNA of the CDR3: TGTGCCAGCAACCGGGGGGAATACACTGAAGCTTTCTTT.

The J gene is TRBJ2-1, the V gene TRBV5-4; TRBD2 matches 12 bases. Germline V lookup: CDR1 SGHNT, CDR2 YYREEE (reference sequence). J gave up 7 bases and V 4 bases, and 9 bases lay outside the gene matches. The CDR3 covers 16 residues. In DNA form, the CDR3 reads TGTGCCAGCAGCCCCCTAGCGGGAGGGCCGAGTAATGAGCAGTTCTTC. Translation gives CASSPLAGGPSNEQFF.

This clone was detected once. This rearrangement joins TRBV19 to TRBJ2-7; the match to TRBD1 covers 7 bases. Trimming removed 5 bases from V and 3 bases from J; junction bases left unmatched: 7. The germline CDR1 and CDR2 sequences are LNHDA and SQIVND (reference sequence). This CDR3 is built from 14 residues. In DNA, the CDR3 is TGTGCCAGTAGTCCTTACCGGGACAGCTACGAGCAGTACTTC. Its translation: CASSPYRDSYEQYF.

The CDR3 is CASSHPMTSGRYEQFF. CDR3 coding DNA: TGTGCCAGCAGCCACCCGATGACTAGCGGGAGATATGAGCAGTTCTTC. The rearrangement joins TRBV13 to TRBJ2-1, with TRBD2 identical over 12 bases. The CDR3 runs 16 residues. Germline loops: CDR1 PRHDT, CDR2 FYEKMQ (reference sequence). Trimming cost V 5 bases and J 8 bases; bases outside gene matches: 10.

The rearrangement links TRBV2 to TRBJ2-3; 9 bases map to TRBD2. The CDR3 sequence is 13 residues long. The germline CDR1 and CDR2 sequences are SNHLY and FYNNEI. V lost 7 bases and J lost 2; bases outside the gene matches: 1. Written as DNA, the CDR3 is TGTGCCAGCAAGCGGGAGGACACAGATACGCAGTATTTT. It translates to CASKREDTDTQYF.